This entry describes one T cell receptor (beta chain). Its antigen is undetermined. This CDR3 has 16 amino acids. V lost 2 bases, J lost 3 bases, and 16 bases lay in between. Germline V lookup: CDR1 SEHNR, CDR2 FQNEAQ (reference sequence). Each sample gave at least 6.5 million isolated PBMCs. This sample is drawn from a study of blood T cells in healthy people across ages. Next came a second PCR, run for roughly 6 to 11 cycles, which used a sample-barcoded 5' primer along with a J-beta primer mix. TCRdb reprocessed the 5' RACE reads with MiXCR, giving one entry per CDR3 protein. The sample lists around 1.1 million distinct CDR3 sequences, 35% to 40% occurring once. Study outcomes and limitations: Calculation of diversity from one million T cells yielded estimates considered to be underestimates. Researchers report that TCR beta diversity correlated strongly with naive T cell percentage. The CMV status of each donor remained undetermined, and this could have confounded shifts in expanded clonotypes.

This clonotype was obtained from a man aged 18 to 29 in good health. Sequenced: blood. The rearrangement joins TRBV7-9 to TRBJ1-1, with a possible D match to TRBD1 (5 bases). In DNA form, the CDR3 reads TGTGCCAGCAGCTTATGGAACGGACACCTAGACACTGAAGCTTTCTTT. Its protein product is CASSLWNGHLDTEAFF.